These T cell receptor beta chains were read from a single sample in a study of early T cells in non-severe SARS-CoV-2 infection. In TCRdb, the 5' RACE reads were re-called with MiXCR into one record per CDR3 protein. The sample consists of about 48,000 distinct CDR3 sequences, about 7.4% of them appearing once. Sequencing used whole blood. These receptors were obtained from an adult who was a healthcare worker with PCR-confirmed SARS-CoV-2 infection or an uninfected control (not recorded which). CDR3s include the opening cysteine and the closing phenylalanine or tryptophan. The order of the fields is CDR3 DNA, CDR3 protein, clone size, V gene, J gene, D gene. A D gene is named only where the DNA matches it firmly. The size entry is marked missing in some rows and otherwise reads once, few, many or a size class.

TGTGCCAGCAGCTTAGAGGGGGTGGCTTCGGATGAGCAGTTCTTC	CASSLEGVASDEQFF	few	TRBV7-2	TRBJ2-1	.
TGTGCCAGCTCACCGATGACATGGGGTGACGAGCAGTACTTC	CASSPMTWGDEQYF	.	TRBV18	TRBJ2-7	.
TGTGCCAGCAGCACCGGGCATAGCAATCAGCCCCAGCATTTT	CASSTGHSNQPQHF	medium-sized	TRBV28	TRBJ1-5	.
TGTGCCAGCAGTTCCAACCGGGGGACCGGGGGCAATCAGCCCCAGCATTTT	CASSSNRGTGGNQPQHF	many	TRBV12-3/TRBV12-4	TRBJ1-5	.
TGTGCCAGCAGTTATTACCCGACTTCCCTTAATGAAAAACTGTTTTTT	CASSYYPTSLNEKLFF	.	TRBV5-6	TRBJ1-4	.
TGTGCCAGCAGTTTGGCCCAGGGGAGTCAGCCCCAGCATTTT	CASSLAQGSQPQHF	.	TRBV12-3/TRBV12-4	TRBJ1-5	.
TGCAGTGCTAGAGTCGGCAGGGTGGTCTATGGCTACACCTTC	CSARVGRVVYGYTF	many	TRBV20-1	TRBJ1-2	.
TGTGCCAGCAGCTTAGGTGGACGCGCTGGAAACACCATATATTTT	CASSLGGRAGNTIYF	many	TRBV7-9	TRBJ1-3	.
TGTGCCAGCAGCCCGACAGGGAATACGGACGAGCAGTACTTC	CASSPTGNTDEQYF	many	TRBV9	TRBJ2-7	TRBD1
TGTGCCAGCAGAACGGACAGGGCAAACAATTCACCCCTCCACTTT	CASRTDRANNSPLHF	.	TRBV2	TRBJ1-6	TRBD1
TGCAGTGTTCCCAGGGGGGCTGAAAACATTCAGTACTTC	CSVPRGAENIQYF	many	TRBV20-1	TRBJ2-4	.
TGTGCCAGCAGCGCCCCAGGAGGGACAGCAGCTTCAGATACGCAGTATTTT	CASSAPGGTAASDTQYF	many	TRBV12-3/TRBV12-4	TRBJ2-3	.
TGTGCCAGCAGCTTAACGGGGGCGAACACCGGGGAGCTGTTTTTT	CASSLTGANTGELFF	.	TRBV11-2	TRBJ2-2	.
TGTGCCAGCTCACCACCGGGGACGGGGAACACCGGGGAGCTGTTTTTT	CASSPPGTGNTGELFF	many	TRBV18	TRBJ2-2	.
TGTGCCAGCAGTCCAAAAGGCTATGGCTACACCTTC	CASSPKGYGYTF	.	TRBV6-5	TRBJ1-2	.
TGTGCCAGCACCCCATCGGGGTCTTTCGTTAACTATGGCTACACCTTC	CASTPSGSFVNYGYTF	few	TRBV7-2	TRBJ1-2	.
TGTGCCAGCTCATCGCAGACAGTCCTCTACGAGCAGTACTTC	CASSSQTVLYEQYF	.	TRBV18	TRBJ2-7	.
TGTGCCAGCACCTCCCCAGGATACACTGAAGCTTTCTTT	CASTSPGYTEAFF	many	TRBV12-3/TRBV12-4	TRBJ1-1	.
TGTGCCAGCAGTTCACGGGACAATCAGCCCCAGCATTTT	CASSSRDNQPQHF	many	TRBV28	TRBJ1-5	.
TGTGCCAGCAGCTTAGCAAAAGGAGTAAATTCACCCCTCCACTTT	CASSLAKGVNSPLHF	.	TRBV7-8	TRBJ1-6	.
TGTGCCAGCAGGATCAGGGGGAGAGATACGCAGTATTTT	CASRIRGRDTQYF	many	TRBV6-5	TRBJ2-3	TRBD1
TGCAGTGCTAGAAAGGACAGGGGTAATTCACCCCTCCACTTT	CSARKDRGNSPLHF	many	TRBV20-1	TRBJ1-6	TRBD1
TGTGCCAGCAGCGAAGTTACCGGACAGGGGGGATTCTCCTACGAGCAGTACTTC	CASSEVTGQGGFSYEQYF	few	TRBV7-9	TRBJ2-7	TRBD1
TGTGCCAGCTCACCACTTCGGGTTGAGAATCAGCCCCAGCATTTT	CASSPLRVENQPQHF	.	TRBV18	TRBJ1-5	.
TGTGCCACCAGCAGAGATGGCGTCCAAGAGACCCAGTACTTC	CATSRDGVQETQYF	few	TRBV15	TRBJ2-5	.
TGTGCCAGCTCACCACAATGGAGGAGCCCAACTAATGAAAAACTGTTTTTT	CASSPQWRSPTNEKLFF	many	TRBV18	TRBJ1-4	.
TGTGCCAGCAGCTTAGAAGGGACAGGGGACACTGAAGCTTTCTTT	CASSLEGTGDTEAFF	few	TRBV7-2	TRBJ1-1	TRBD1
TGTGCCAGCACCGGACAGGGGGGTGGCTACACCTTC	CASTGQGGGYTF	many	TRBV12-3/TRBV12-4	TRBJ1-2	TRBD1
TGTGCCAGCAGCGTGCCATTAGCGGGGACCCATGAGCAGTTCTTC	CASSVPLAGTHEQFF	many	TRBV11-2	TRBJ2-1	TRBD2
TGCAGTGCTAGGGAAAGGCAGGGCATACTCTCTGGAAACACCATATATTTT	CSARERQGILSGNTIYF	many	TRBV20-1	TRBJ1-3	.
TGTGCCAGCAGGTATCAGGGGGCCCACGAGCAGTACTTC	CASRYQGAHEQYF	.	TRBV27	TRBJ2-7	TRBD1
TGTGCCAGCAGTTACTGGGACAGACGCTACGAGCAGTACTTC	CASSYWDRRYEQYF	few	TRBV6-2/TRBV6-3	TRBJ2-7	TRBD1
TGTGCTCTTACCCCCGGGTTCACAGATACGCAGTATTTT	CALTPGFTDTQYF	.	TRBV7-9	TRBJ2-3	.
TGTGCCTGGACCACAGGGAATAATTCACCCCTCCACTTT	CAWTTGNNSPLHF	many	TRBV30	TRBJ1-6	.
TGTGCCAGCAGCCCTGGGACAGGGCGTGGCTACACCTTC	CASSPGTGRGYTF	.	TRBV28	TRBJ1-2	TRBD1
TGTGCCAGTAGTGGGCAGCCCGCGGGGAGGCTGAACACTGAAGCTTTCTTT	CASSGQPAGRLNTEAFF	.	TRBV19	TRBJ1-1	.
TGTGCCAGCAGCTTAGTGGACAGTTCCTACGAGCAGTACTTC	CASSLVDSSYEQYF	many	TRBV7-9	TRBJ2-7	.
TGTGCCTGGACTGTTTACAGCTCTGGAAACACCATATATTTT	CAWTVYSSGNTIYF	many	TRBV30	TRBJ1-3	.
TGTGCCAGCAGCTTCGGGGGATTCACAGATACGCAGTATTTT	CASSFGGFTDTQYF	.	TRBV7-3	TRBJ2-3	.
TGTGCCAGCAGGTCGACAGGGAATTCCTACAATGAGCAGTTCTTC	CASRSTGNSYNEQFF	many	TRBV11-2	TRBJ2-1	TRBD1
TGTGCCAGCAGCTTACAGGTTGAGCAGTACTTC	CASSLQVEQYF	few	TRBV11-2	TRBJ2-7	.
TGTGCCAGCAGCCAAGTTAGCGGGGGTATCTACGAGCAGTACTTC	CASSQVSGGIYEQYF	few	TRBV3-1	TRBJ2-7	TRBD2
TGTGCCTGGAGTTTTCCAGGGACAAACATTCAGTACTTC	CAWSFPGTNIQYF	.	TRBV30	TRBJ2-4	.
TGTGCCAGCAGCTTATGGCGCAGGGGCACTGAAGCTTTCTTT	CASSLWRRGTEAFF	.	TRBV7-2	TRBJ1-1	.
TGTGCCAGCAGTCCCACTAGACGTACCTACAATGAGCAGTTCTTC	CASSPTRRTYNEQFF	many	TRBV12-3/TRBV12-4	TRBJ2-1	.
TGTGCCAGCAGTGGCGACAGGCCTAATTCACCCCTCCACTTT	CASSGDRPNSPLHF	many	TRBV25-1	TRBJ1-6	.
TGTGCCAGCAGTCCGCAGGGACAGGGGGGAGCTTTCTTT	CASSPQGQGGAFF	many	TRBV6-5	TRBJ1-1	TRBD1
TGCAGTGCTAGTCAATCCTACGAGCAGTACTTC	CSASQSYEQYF	.	TRBV20-1	TRBJ2-7	.
TGTGCCAGCAGCTTAGGAGAGTGGGGACAGGGAGAGACCCAGTACTTC	CASSLGEWGQGETQYF	.	TRBV7-2	TRBJ2-5	TRBD1
TGCGCCAGCAGCCTGGGACAGGGTCAGACTGAAGCTTTCTTT	CASSLGQGQTEAFF	many	TRBV4-3	TRBJ1-1	TRBD1
TGTGCCAGAAGCTTGGACGGCACAGATACGCAGTATTTT	CARSLDGTDTQYF	many	TRBV5-3	TRBJ2-3	.
TGTGCCAGCAGCATCGACAGAAGGTCCACTGAAGCTTTCTTT	CASSIDRRSTEAFF	many	TRBV7-9	TRBJ1-1	.
TGCGCCAGCAAGGGGACAGTACCAGAAGCTTTCTTT	CASKGTVPEAFF	many	TRBV5-1	TRBJ1-1	TRBD1
TGTGCCAGCAGTGAATCCGGGGGGGCAGATACGCAGTATTTT	CASSESGGADTQYF	many	TRBV6-4	TRBJ2-3	TRBD2
TGTGCCAGCAGCTTGCCAGGCTCAAGAAACACTGAAGCTTTCTTT	CASSLPGSRNTEAFF	many	TRBV11-2	TRBJ1-1	.
TGTGCCAGTAGTTGGGGCGGAGAAGAAAAACTGTTTTTT	CASSWGGEEKLFF	few	TRBV19	TRBJ1-4	.
TGTGCCAGCAGCCTCAGGGGGCCCACCTACGAGCAGTACTTC	CASSLRGPTYEQYF	.	TRBV13	TRBJ2-7	TRBD1
TGTGCCAGCAGCTTCTTCCTGAACTATGGCTACACCTTC	CASSFFLNYGYTF	few	TRBV7-2	TRBJ1-2	.
TGTGCCAGCAGCTTAATGAATTCGGGCAGCCGCGGGGAGCTGTTTTTT	CASSLMNSGSRGELFF	many	TRBV7-2	TRBJ2-2	.